This TCR beta chain was recovered during a study of shared T cell receptors in the human thymus. V lost 0 bases and J 6 bases, leaving 22 bases between the germline ends. Germline loops: CDR1 LGHNA, CDR2 YSLEER. The length of the CDR3 is 18 residues. The protocol was immunoSEQ multiplex PCR, while the TCRdb copy is restricted to in-frame clones and leaves out a portion. In the table there are hundreds of thousands of clones, around 78% of which are singletons. The same sample was also used in a study of human thymus T cells. From that study: Serving as donors were healthy Finnish infants, each of whom was having open corrective surgery for congenital heart defects. It was from resections taken during corrective heart surgery that the thymus tissue came. The authors found apparently biased V and J gene usage in thymic and blood repertoires. There were highly overlapping thymic repertoires among unrelated individuals, as related research reported.

This clonotype originated in a boy less than two years old with a congenital heart defect. Sequencing was performed on thymocytes. V usage is TRBV4-3 and J usage is TRBJ2-3; D might be TRBD1 (6 bases). Written as DNA, the CDR3 is TGCGCCAGCAGCCAAGAAGGGGCCCAGGGGCACCGTGGCGATACGCAGTATTTT. Protein: CASSQEGAQGHRGDTQYF.